These T cell receptor beta chains were read from a single sample in a study of immune characterization of retroperitoneal liposarcoma. Using its own MiXCR run on the PCR reads, TCRdb lists one record per CDR3 protein. The table lists around 7,000 distinct CDR3 sequences, approximately 30% of them singletons, with around 44% in the top ten. Sequencing input: blood. Every receptor here comes from a male donor with retroperitoneal liposarcoma. CDR3s include the opening cysteine and the closing phenylalanine or tryptophan.

J	V	CDR3
TRBJ2-1	TRBV6-1	CASSEEGNRGNEQFF
TRBJ2-1	TRBV12-3/TRBV12-4	CASSLALVGNEQFF
TRBJ1-1	TRBV12-3/TRBV12-4	CASTIGQGNTEAFF
TRBJ2-5	TRBV6-1	CASSEVGFANF
TRBJ2-1	TRBV6-5	CASSYEREWYNEQFF
TRBJ2-1	TRBV6-1	CACLAGGYNEQFF
-	TRBV7-2	CASSHQTSGHNNEQYF
TRBJ1-5	TRBV12-3/TRBV12-4	CASSFTANQPQHF
-	TRBV6-1	CASREDNGYYEQYF
TRBJ2-3	TRBV6-6	CAARRQDTQYF
TRBJ2-1	TRBV29-1	CSVAPGTSSGEQFF
TRBJ1-1	TRBV6-2/TRBV6-3	CASSFSGAGRGTEAFF
TRBJ2-6	TRBV6-1	CASRPDRSGANVLTF
TRBJ1-1	TRBV25-1	CASSQGAQPEAFF
TRBJ2-1	TRBV11-1	CASSSGTTQTERFF
-	TRBV7-2	CASSSGVYEQYF
TRBJ2-3	TRBV6-1	CASSTGTGTDTQYF
-	TRBV6-1	CASSESTGVGYEQYF
TRBJ2-2	TRBV2	CASSEAGFRRTGELFF
TRBJ2-1	TRBV10-3	CAISVWGIGSYEQFF
TRBJ1-2	TRBV4-1	CASSQGLDRGPGYTF
TRBJ2-3	TRBV6-5	CASSSGTTGDTQYF
-	TRBV6-1	CASRTGQGVAYEQYF
TRBJ1-3	TRBV6-1	CASVLGLGNTIYF
TRBJ2-3	TRBV7-2	CASSFRGSTDTQYF
-	TRBV6-1	CAAGDYGSYEQYF
TRBJ2-2	TRBV6-4	CASSVSAETGELFF
TRBJ2-1	TRBV6-1	CASKGQIYNEQFF
TRBJ1-2	TRBV14	CASSQIRGRWGYTF
TRBJ1-6	TRBV11-2	CASRRTASSYNSPLHF
TRBJ1-5	TRBV6-1	CASRGTLPGQPQHF
TRBJ1-1	TRBV6-4	CASSPLVGSEAFF
TRBJ2-2	TRBV12-3/TRBV12-4	CASSLWSRESTGELFF
TRBJ2-1	TRBV6-1	CASSEAIGIEQFF
TRBJ2-1	TRBV7-2	CASSLGLAGGEQFF
TRBJ2-1	TRBV6-5	CASSRLAGSLNEQFF
TRBJ1-1	TRBV6-1	CASSEGWLGVATEAFF
TRBJ2-2	TRBV7-3	CASSLYTGELFF
TRBJ1-5	TRBV7-2	CASSLTVHQPQHF
TRBJ2-1	TRBV7-6	CASSHTGSEQFF
TRBJ2-5	TRBV23-1	CASSRTGGGGGQYF